This T cell receptor beta chain was documented in a study of cytomegalovirus exposure and HLA in healthy donors. Points from the study as a whole: A list of roughly 180 TCR beta chains associated with cytomegalovirus was given.

Assay: immunoSEQ multiplex PCR; the TCRdb copy retains only in-frame clones and omits some. This repertoire shows 100,000 to 150,000 clones, 94% found once; its top ten account for roughly 1.2%. As regards this clone: Its antigen remains unknown.

Germline CDR1 MNHEY, CDR2 SVGAGI. The CDR3 has 14 residues. Trimming removed 0 bases at V and 0 bases at J, with 4 bases between. The sample comprised PBMCs. This TCR derives from a woman between 18 and 29 years old in good health and CMV-seronegative. This rearrangement joins TRBV6-5 to TRBJ2-3; D uncertain. DNA for the CDR3: TGTGCCAGCAGTTACTCCCCGAGCACAGATACGCAGTATTTT. The encoded protein is CASSYSPSTDTQYF.